This T cell receptor beta chain was sequenced in a study of CD8 T cells in Susac syndrome. Germline CDR1 and CDR2: LGHDT and YNNKEL (reference sequence). This CDR3 is 14 amino acids long. V lost 4 bases and J 2 bases, leaving 9 bases between the germline ends. With random hexamers, reverse transcription was performed on about 0.5 to 1 ug of RNA. Across 54 Vbeta and 13 Jbeta, immunoSEQ multiplex PCR amplified TCR beta CDR3. TCRdb recomputed calls from the immunoSEQ multiplex PCR reads with MiXCR, one row per CDR3 protein. This table has around 190,000 distinct CDR3 sequences, 85% to 95% appearing once. The study sequenced TCR beta in blood CD8+ and CD4+ T cells. Negative isolation yielded the CD8+ and CD4+ T cells, while FACS enriched the TEMRA cells.

The sequenced sample was CD4+ T cells from PBMCs. This sequence originates from a human donor in good health. This rearrangement joins TRBV3-1 to TRBJ1-5, with D perhaps TRBD1 (5 bases). CDR3 in DNA: TGTGCCAGCAGCCCGGACATGGGCAATCAGCCCCAGCATTTT. The encoded protein is CASSPDMGNQPQHF.